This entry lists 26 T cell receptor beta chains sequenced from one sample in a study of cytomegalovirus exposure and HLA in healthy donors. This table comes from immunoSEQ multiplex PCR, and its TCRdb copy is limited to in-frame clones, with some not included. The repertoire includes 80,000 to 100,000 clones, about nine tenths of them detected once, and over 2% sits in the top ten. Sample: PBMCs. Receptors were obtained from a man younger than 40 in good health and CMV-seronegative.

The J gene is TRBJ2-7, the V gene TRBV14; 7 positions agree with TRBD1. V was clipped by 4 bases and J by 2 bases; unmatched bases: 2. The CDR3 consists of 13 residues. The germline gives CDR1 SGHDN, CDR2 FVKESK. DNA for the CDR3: TGTGCCAGCAGCCGTACAGGGGCCTACGAGCAGTACTTC. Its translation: CASSRTGAYEQYF.

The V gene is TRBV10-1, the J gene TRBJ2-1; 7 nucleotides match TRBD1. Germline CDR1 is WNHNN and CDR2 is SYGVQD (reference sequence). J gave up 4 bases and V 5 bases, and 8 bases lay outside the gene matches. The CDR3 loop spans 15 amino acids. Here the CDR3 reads CASSSDRVGYNEQFF. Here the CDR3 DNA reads TGCGCCAGCAGTTCCGACAGGGTTGGATACAATGAGCAGTTCTTC.

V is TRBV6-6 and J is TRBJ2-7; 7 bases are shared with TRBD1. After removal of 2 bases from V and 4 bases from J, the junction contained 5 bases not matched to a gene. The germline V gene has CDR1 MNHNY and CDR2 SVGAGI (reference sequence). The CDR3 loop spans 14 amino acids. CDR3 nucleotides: TGTGCCAGCAGTTACCCGGGACAGCCTTACGAGCAGTACTTC. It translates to CASSYPGQPYEQYF.

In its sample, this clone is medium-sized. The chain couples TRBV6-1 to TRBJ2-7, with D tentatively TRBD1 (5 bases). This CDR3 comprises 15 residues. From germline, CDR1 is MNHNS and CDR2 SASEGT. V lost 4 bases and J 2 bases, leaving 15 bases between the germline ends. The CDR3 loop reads CASSADAGAPYEQYF. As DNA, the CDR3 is TGTGCCAGCAGTGCAGATGCTGGGGCACCCTACGAGCAGTACTTC.

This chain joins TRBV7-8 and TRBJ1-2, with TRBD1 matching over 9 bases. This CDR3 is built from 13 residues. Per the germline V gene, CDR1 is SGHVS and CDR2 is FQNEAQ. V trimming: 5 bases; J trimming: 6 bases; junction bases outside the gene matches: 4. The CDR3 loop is CASSLGTGNGYTF. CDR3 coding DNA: TGTGCCAGCAGCCTCGGGACAGGGAATGGCTACACCTTC.

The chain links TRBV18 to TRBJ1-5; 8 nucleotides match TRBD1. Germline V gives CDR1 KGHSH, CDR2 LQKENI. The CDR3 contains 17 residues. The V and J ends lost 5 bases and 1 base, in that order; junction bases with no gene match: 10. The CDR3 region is CASSSLDRGRSNQPQHF. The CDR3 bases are TGTGCCAGCTCATCTTTAGACAGGGGAAGGAGCAATCAGCCCCAGCATTTT.

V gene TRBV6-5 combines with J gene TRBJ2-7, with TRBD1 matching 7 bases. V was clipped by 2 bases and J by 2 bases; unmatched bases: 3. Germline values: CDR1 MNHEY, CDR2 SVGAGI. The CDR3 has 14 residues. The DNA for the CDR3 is TGTGCCAGCAGTTACGCCGGGACAGCCTACGAGCAGTACTTC. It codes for CASSYAGTAYEQYF.

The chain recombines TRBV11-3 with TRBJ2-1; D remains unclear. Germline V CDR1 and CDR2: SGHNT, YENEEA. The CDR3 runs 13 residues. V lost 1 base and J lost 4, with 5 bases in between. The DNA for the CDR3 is TGTGCCAGCAGCTTAGCGGAGTACAATGAGCAGTTCTTC. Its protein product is CASSLAEYNEQFF.

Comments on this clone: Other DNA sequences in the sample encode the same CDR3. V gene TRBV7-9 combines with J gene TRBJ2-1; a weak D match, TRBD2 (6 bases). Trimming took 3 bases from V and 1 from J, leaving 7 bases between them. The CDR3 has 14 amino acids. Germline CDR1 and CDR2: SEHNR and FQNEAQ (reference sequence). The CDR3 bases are TGTGCCAGCAGCTTGGCGGGATCCTACAATGAGCAGTTCTTC. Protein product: CASSLAGSYNEQFF. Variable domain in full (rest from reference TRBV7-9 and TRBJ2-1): DTGVSQNPRHKITKRGQNVTFRCDPISEHNRLYWYRQTLGQGPEFLTYFQNEAQLEKSRLLSDRFSAERPKGSFSTLEIQRTEQGDSAMYLCASSLAGSYNEQFFGPGTRLTVL.

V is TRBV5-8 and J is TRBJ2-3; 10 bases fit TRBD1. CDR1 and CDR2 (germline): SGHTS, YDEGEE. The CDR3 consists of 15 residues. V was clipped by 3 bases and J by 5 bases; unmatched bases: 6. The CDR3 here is CASSSWTGGRDTQYF. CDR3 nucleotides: TGTGCCAGCAGCTCGTGGACAGGGGGTAGAGATACGCAGTATTTT.

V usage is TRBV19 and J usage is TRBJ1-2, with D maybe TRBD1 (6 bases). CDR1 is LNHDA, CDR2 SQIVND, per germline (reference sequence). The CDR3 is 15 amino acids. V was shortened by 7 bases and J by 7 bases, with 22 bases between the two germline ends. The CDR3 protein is CASNPNRVLSGGYTF. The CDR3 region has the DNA TGTGCCAGTAACCCAAACAGGGTCTTATCGGGTGGCTACACCTTC.

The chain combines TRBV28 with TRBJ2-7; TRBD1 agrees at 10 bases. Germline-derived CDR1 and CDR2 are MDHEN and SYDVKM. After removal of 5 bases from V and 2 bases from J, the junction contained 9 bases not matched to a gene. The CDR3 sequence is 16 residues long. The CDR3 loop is CASSPPDRGEPYEQYF. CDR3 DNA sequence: TGTGCCAGCAGTCCGCCGGACAGGGGGGAACCCTACGAGCAGTACTTC.

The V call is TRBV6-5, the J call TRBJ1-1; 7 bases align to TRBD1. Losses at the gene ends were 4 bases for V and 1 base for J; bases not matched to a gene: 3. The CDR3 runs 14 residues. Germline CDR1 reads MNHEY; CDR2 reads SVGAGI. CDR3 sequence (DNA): TGTGCCAGCAGTTCGACAGGGAAGAACACTGAAGCTTTCTTT. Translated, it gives CASSSTGKNTEAFF.

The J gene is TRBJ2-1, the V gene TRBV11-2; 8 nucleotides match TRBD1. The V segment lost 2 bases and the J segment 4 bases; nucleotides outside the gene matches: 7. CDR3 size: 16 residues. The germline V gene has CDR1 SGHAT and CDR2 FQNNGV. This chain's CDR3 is CASSLRGDRSYNEQFF. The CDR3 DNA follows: TGTGCCAGCAGCTTAAGGGGGGACAGGTCTTACAATGAGCAGTTCTTC.

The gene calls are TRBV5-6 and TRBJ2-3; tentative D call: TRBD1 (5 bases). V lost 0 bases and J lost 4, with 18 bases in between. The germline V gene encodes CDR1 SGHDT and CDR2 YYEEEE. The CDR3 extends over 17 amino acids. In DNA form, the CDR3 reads TGTGCCAGCAGCTTGGTTCATCGCACAGGTGGGGCAGATACGCAGTATTTT. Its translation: CASSLVHRTGGADTQYF.

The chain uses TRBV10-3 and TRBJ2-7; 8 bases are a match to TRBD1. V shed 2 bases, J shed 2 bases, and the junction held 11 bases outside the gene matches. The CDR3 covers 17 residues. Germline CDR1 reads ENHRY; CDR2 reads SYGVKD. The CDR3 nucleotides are TGTGCCATCAGTGAGCCAGAGACCGGGACAGGAACCTACGAGCAGTACTTC. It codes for CAISEPETGTGTYEQYF.

This chain's CDR3 is CASSDGGYGYTF. In DNA, the CDR3 is TGTGCCAGCAGTGACGGGGGCTATGGCTACACCTTC. The V and J genes are TRBV6-1 and TRBJ1-2, with D tentatively TRBD1 (5 bases). V dropped 3 bases and J dropped 4 bases, with 6 bases sitting between them. CDR1 MNHNS and CDR2 SASEGT come from the germline V gene. The CDR3 has 12 amino acids.

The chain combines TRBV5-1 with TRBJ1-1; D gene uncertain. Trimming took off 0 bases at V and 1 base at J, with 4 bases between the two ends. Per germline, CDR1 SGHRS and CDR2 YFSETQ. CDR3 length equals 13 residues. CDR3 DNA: TGCGCCAGCAGCTTGGCGAGGAACACTGAAGCTTTCTTT. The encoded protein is CASSLARNTEAFF.

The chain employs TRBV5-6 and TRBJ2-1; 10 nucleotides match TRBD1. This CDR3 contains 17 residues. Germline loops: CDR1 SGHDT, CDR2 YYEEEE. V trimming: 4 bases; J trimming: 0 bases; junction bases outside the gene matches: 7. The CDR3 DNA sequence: TGTGCCAGCAGCCTGGACAGGGGGAAACACTCCTACAATGAGCAGTTCTTC. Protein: CASSLDRGKHSYNEQFF.

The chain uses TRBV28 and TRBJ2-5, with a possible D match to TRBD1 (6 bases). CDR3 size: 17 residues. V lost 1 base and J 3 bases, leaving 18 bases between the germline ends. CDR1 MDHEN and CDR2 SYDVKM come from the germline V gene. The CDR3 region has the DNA TGTGCCAGCAGTTTATCCCCAGACAGGACGTCCAAAGAGACCCAGTACTTC. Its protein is CASSLSPDRTSKETQYF.

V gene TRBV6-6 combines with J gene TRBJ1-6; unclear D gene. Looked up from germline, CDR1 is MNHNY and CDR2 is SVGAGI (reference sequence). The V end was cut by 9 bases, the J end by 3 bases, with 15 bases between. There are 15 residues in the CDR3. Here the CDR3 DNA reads TGTGCCAGTTCCGTCGGAGAAATCTATAATTCACCCCTCCACTTT. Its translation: CASSVGEIYNSPLHF.

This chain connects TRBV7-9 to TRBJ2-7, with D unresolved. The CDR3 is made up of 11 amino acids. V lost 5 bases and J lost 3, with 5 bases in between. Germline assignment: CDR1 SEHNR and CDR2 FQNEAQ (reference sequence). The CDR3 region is CASSADYEQYF. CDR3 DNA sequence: TGTGCCAGCAGCGCGGACTACGAGCAGTACTTC.

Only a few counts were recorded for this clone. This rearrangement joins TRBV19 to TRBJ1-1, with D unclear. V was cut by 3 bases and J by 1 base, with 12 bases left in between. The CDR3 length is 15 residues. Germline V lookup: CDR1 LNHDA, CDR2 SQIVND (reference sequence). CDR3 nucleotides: TGTGCCAGTAGTATGGGAGGACGGGGGAACACTGAAGCTTTCTTT. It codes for CASSMGGRGNTEAFF.

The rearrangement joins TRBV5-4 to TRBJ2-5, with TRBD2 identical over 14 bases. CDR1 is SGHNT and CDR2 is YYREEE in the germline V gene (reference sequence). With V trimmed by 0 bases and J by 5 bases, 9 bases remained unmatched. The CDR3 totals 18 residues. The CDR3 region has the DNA TGTGCCAGCAGCTTGGGGGGACTAGCGGGGGCGGCTGGGGAGACCCAGTACTTC. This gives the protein CASSLGGLAGAAGETQYF.

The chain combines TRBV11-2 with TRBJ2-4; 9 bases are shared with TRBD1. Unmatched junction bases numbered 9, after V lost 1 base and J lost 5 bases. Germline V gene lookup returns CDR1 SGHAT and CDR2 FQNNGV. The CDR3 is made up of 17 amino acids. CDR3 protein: CASSLGLPGQGQNIQYF. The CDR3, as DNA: TGTGCCAGCAGCTTAGGCTTGCCGGGACAGGGCCAAAACATTCAGTACTTC.

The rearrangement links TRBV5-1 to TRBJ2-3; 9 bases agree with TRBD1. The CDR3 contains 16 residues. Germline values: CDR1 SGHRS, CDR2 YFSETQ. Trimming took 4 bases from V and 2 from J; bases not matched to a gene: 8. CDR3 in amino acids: CASSPQGDRATDTQYF. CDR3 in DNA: TGCGCCAGCAGCCCACAAGGGGACAGGGCCACAGATACGCAGTATTTT.